Shown below are 16 T cell receptor beta chains from a single sample sequenced in a study of cytomegalovirus exposure and HLA in healthy donors. The PCR used 60 Vbeta and 13 Jbeta primers. Assay used: immunoSEQ multiplex PCR; TCRdb lists only in-frame clones, some missing. The sample holds about 160,000 clones, about 81% seen once. Sequenced: PBMCs. The receptors stem from a girl aged 10-17 years in good health and CMV-seropositive.

The chain combines TRBV7-2 with TRBJ1-2, with TRBD1 matching over 9 bases. The CDR3 is 15 residues long. Trimming cost V 5 bases and J 6 bases; bases outside gene matches: 10. Germline V gives CDR1 SGHTA, CDR2 FQGNSA. The CDR3 nucleotides are TGTGCCAGCAGCGCCCAGACAGGGGGGAAGGATGGCTACACCTTC. This translates into CASSAQTGGKDGYTF.

The gene calls are TRBV2 and TRBJ2-5, with 8 nucleotides matching TRBD2. The CDR3 consists of 13 residues. The ends lost 10 bases at V and 5 bases at J; junction bases unmatched: 9. Germline CDR1 reads SNHLY; CDR2 reads FYNNEI. The CDR3 loop reads CANPALAGETQYF. DNA for the CDR3: TGTGCCAACCCGGCGCTAGCGGGCGAGACCCAGTACTTC.

This clone appeared a few times. This rearrangement joins TRBV5-1 to TRBJ2-2; the match to TRBD1 covers 7 bases. The CDR3 has 16 amino acids. The V segment lost 2 bases and the J segment 2 bases; nucleotides outside the gene matches: 6. Germline V CDR1 and CDR2: SGHRS, YFSETQ. The CDR3 is CASSFSGTDNTGELFF. In DNA, the CDR3 is TGCGCCAGCAGCTTTTCCGGGACAGACAACACCGGGGAGCTGTTTTTT.

J is TRBJ2-7 and V is TRBV7-2; 9 nucleotides agree with TRBD2. The CDR3 sequence is 15 residues long. Germline V CDR1 and CDR2: SGHTA, FQGNSA. The junction had 12 bases not matched to a gene; V was cut back by 7 bases and J by 5 bases. The CDR3 DNA sequence: TGTGCCAGCACTCCCCGCTTAGCGGGAGCCCACGAGCAGTACTTC. Amino acids: CASTPRLAGAHEQYF.

This chain links TRBV7-2 with TRBJ2-7; TRBD2 might be the D (6 bases). In germline, CDR1 is SGHTA, CDR2 FQGNSA. The V and J ends lost 4 bases and 7 bases respectively, with 17 bases between them. CDR3 length equals 14 residues. The CDR3 DNA reads as TGTGCCAGCAGCTCAATAAGGCGGGGCGGGGAGCAGTACTTC. Translating it yields CASSSIRRGGEQYF. Complete variable domain (other parts from reference TRBV7-2 and TRBJ2-7): GAGVSQSPSNKVTEKGKDVELRCDPISGHTALYWYRQSLGQGLEFLIYFQGNSAPDKSGLPSDRFSAERTGGSVSTLTIQRTQQEDSAVYLCASSSIRRGGEQYFGPGTRLTVT.

The rearrangement uses TRBV28 and TRBJ2-1; D perhaps matches TRBD1 (6 bases). Trimming shortened V by 2 bases and J by 3 bases, and 8 bases separated the two germline ends. The CDR3 has 14 residues. The germline V gene has CDR1 MDHEN and CDR2 SYDVKM. The CDR3 here is CASSLDRSYNEQFF. The CDR3 region has the DNA TGTGCCAGCAGTTTAGACAGGAGCTACAATGAGCAGTTCTTC.

The V gene is TRBV2, the J gene TRBJ2-2, with 7 bases lining up with TRBD2. With 6 bases clipped from V and 8 bases from J, the junction kept 9 bases outside the gene matches. Germline V lookup: CDR1 SNHLY, CDR2 FYNNEI. The CDR3 sequence is 14 residues long. CDR3 DNA: TGTGCCAGCAGATCTAGCGGCCCCGGGGGGGAGCTGTTTTTT. This codes for CASRSSGPGGELFF.

The chain recombines TRBV6-5 with TRBJ2-7, with 7 bases that match TRBD2. The CDR3 has 15 residues. Trimming removed 2 bases from V and 4 bases from J; junction bases left unmatched: 8. Germline loops: CDR1 MNHEY, CDR2 SVGAGI. The CDR3 bases are TGTGCCAGCAGTTACGTTGCGGGGGAGTCGTACGAGCAGTACTTC. This encodes CASSYVAGESYEQYF.

The J gene is TRBJ2-1, the V gene TRBV7-8; 11 bases map to TRBD1. CDR1 and CDR2 (germline): SGHVS, FQNEAQ. This CDR3 is 19 amino acids long. J lost 2 bases, V lost 5 bases, and 14 bases had no gene match. The CDR3 sequence: CASSPHRTGGFRTYNEQFF. The CDR3, as DNA: TGTGCCAGCAGCCCTCACCGGACAGGGGGCTTTCGAACCTACAATGAGCAGTTCTTC.

The chain uses TRBV5-1 and TRBJ2-1, with D perhaps TRBD2 (11 bases). With 3 bases removed from V and 0 bases from J, the gap between germline ends came to 31 bases. Germline loops: CDR1 SGHRS, CDR2 YFSETQ. There are 22 residues in the CDR3. The CDR3 DNA reads TGCGCCAGCAGCTACCAGACAGGGGGCCGGCTAGCGGGGGGCTCCTCCTACAATGAGCAGTTCTTC. Translating it yields CASSYQTGGRLAGGSSYNEQFF. The entire variable domain, with the rest obtained from reference TRBV5-1 and TRBJ2-1, is as follows: KAGVTQTPRYLIKTRGQQVTLSCSPISGHRSVSWYQQTPGQGLQFLFEYFSETQRNKGNFPGRFSGRQFSNSRSEMNVSTLELGDSALYLCASSYQTGGRLAGGSSYNEQFFGPGTRLTVL.

This chain links TRBV4-1 with TRBJ1-1; D gene ambiguous. Germline loops: CDR1 MGHRA, CDR2 YSYEKL. V lost 1 base to trimming and J lost 7 bases, with 10 bases between them. There are 13 residues in the CDR3. The CDR3 DNA is TGCGCCAGCAGCCAAGTCTGGACTGGTGAAGCTTTCTTT. This encodes CASSQVWTGEAFF.

V and J are TRBV30 and TRBJ2-7, with 7 bases matching TRBD1. The CDR3 has 16 amino acids. CDR1 is GTSNPN, CDR2 SVGIG, per germline (reference sequence). V shed 1 base and J 0 bases; nucleotides not matched to a gene: 9. In DNA form, the CDR3 reads TGTGCCTGGAGTGCCGGAAACAGGGGCAGCTCCTACGAGCAGTACTTC. Residues: CAWSAGNRGSSYEQYF.

The J gene is TRBJ1-2, the V gene TRBV7-2; 7 bases are shared with TRBD1. Germline values: CDR1 SGHTA, CDR2 FQGNSA. The CDR3 spans 16 residues. After removal of 1 base from V and 6 bases from J, the junction contained 11 bases not matched to a gene. The CDR3 DNA is TGTGCCAGCAGCTTAGTAGGGACAGCCCTCCTCGATGGCTACACCTTC. Protein product: CASSLVGTALLDGYTF.

This chain connects TRBV27 to TRBJ2-5, with 9 nucleotides matching TRBD1. Germline V gene data show CDR1 as MNHEY and CDR2 as SMNVEV (reference sequence). The CDR3 sequence is 14 residues long. V lost 2 bases, J lost 2 bases, and 0 bases stayed unmatched. The CDR3 nucleotides are TGTGCCAGCAGTTTAGGACAGGGGCAAGAGACCCAGTACTTC. Protein product: CASSLGQGQETQYF.

J is TRBJ1-1 and V is TRBV6-1; 8 bases are a match to TRBD1. Germline CDR1 reads MNHNS; CDR2 reads SASEGT. The CDR3 loop spans 15 amino acids. J lost 1 base, V lost 5 bases, and 6 bases had no gene match. DNA of the CDR3: TGTGCCAGCAGTCGACAGGGGCCGTCGAACACTGAAGCTTTCTTT. Its translation: CASSRQGPSNTEAFF.

A few counts support this clone. The chain carries TRBV7-3 and TRBJ2-5, with TRBD2 matching over 9 bases. The V gene end was trimmed by 0 bases and the J gene end by 0 bases; junction bases not matched to a gene: 11. The CDR3 contains 19 residues. Germline V gene data show CDR1 as SGHTA and CDR2 as FQGTGA. The CDR3 nucleotides are TGTGCCAGCAGCTTAACTGGAGGGGGCGGGAGGGCCTACCAAGAGACCCAGTACTTC. Translation: CASSLTGGGGRAYQETQYF. The whole variable domain, filled in from reference TRBV7-3 and TRBJ2-5, reads GAGVSQTPSNKVTEKGKYVELRCDPISGHTALYWYRQSLGQGPEFLIYFQGTGAADDSGLPNDRFFAVRPEGSVSTLKIQRTERGDSAVYLCASSLTGGGGRAYQETQYFGPGTRLLVL.